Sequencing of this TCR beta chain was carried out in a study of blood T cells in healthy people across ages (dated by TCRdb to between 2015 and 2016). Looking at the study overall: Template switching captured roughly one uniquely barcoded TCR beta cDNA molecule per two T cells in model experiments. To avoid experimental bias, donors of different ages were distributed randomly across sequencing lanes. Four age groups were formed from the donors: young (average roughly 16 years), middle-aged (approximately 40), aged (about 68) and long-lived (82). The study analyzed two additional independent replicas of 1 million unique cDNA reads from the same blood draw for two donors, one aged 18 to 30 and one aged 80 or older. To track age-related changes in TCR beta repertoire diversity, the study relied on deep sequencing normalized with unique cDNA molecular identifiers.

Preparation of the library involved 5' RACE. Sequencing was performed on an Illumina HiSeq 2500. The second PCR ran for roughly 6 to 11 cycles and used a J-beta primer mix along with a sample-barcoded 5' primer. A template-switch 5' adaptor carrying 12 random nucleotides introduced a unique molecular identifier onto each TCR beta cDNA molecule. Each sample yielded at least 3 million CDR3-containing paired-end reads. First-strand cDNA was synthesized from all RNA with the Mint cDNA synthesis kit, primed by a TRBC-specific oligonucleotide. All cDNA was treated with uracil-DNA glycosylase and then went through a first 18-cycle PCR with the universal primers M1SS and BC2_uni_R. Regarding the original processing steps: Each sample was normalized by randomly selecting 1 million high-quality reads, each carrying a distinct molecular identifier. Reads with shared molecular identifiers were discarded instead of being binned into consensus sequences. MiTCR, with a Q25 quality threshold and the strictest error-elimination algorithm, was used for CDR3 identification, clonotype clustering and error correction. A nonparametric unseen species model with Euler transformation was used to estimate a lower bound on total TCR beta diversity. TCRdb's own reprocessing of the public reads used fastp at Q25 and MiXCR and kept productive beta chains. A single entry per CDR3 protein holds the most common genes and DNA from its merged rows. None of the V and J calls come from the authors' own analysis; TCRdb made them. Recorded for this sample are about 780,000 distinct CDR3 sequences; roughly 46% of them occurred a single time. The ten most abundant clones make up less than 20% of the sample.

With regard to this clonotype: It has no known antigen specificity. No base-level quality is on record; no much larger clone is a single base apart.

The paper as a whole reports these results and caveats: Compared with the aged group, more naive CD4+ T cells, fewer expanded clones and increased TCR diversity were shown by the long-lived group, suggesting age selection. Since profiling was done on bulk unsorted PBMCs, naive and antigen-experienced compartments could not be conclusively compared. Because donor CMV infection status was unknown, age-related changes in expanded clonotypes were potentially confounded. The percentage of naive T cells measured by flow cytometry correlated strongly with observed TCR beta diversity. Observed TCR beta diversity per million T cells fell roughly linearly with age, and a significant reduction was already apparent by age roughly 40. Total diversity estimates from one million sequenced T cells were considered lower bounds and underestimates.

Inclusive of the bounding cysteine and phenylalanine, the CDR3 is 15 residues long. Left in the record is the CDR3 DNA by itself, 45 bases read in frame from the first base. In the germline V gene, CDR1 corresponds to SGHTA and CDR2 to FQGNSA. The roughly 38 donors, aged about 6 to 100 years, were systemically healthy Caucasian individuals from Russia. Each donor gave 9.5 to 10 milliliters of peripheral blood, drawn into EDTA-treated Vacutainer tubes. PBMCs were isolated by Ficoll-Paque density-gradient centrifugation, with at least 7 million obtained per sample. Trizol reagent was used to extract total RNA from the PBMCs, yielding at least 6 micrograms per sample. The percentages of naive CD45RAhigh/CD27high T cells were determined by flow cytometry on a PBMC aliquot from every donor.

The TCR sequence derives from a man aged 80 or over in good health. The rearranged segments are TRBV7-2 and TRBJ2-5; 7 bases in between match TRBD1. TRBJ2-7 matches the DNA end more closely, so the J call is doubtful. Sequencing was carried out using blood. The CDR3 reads CASSLDRATTYEQYF. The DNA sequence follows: TGTGCCAGCAGCCTCGACAGGGCGACAACCTACGAGCAGTACTTC.